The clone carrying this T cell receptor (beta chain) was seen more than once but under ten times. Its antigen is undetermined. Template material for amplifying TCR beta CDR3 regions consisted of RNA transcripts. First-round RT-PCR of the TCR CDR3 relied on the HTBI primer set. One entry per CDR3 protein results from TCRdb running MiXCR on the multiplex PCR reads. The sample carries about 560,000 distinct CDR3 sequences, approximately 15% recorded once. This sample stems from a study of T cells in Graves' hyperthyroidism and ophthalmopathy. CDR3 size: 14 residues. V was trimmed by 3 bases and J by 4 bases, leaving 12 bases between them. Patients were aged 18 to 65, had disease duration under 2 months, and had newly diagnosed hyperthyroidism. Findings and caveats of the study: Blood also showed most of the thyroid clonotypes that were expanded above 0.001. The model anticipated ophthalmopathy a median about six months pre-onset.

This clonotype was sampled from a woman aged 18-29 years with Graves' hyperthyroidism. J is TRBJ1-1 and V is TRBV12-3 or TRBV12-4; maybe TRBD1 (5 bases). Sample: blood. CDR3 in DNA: TGTGCCAGCAGTTTCCCCCTCGGGGGCACTGAAGCTTTCTTT. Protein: CASSFPLGGTEAFF.